This T cell receptor (beta chain) derives from a study of technical replicates of blood from a few donors. Trimming shortened V by 6 bases and J by 1 base, and 16 bases separated the two germline ends. Germline CDR1 is MNHEY and CDR2 is SMNVEV (reference sequence). This CDR3 spans 16 amino acids. The protocol was immunoSEQ multiplex PCR, while the TCRdb copy is restricted to in-frame clones and leaves out a portion. This sample yields 75,000 to 95,000 clones, of which approximately 95% are seen a single time; 0.2% to 0.3% belongs to the top ten. The receptor comes from a human donor in good health. V gene TRBV27 combines with J gene TRBJ1-5, with a possible D match to TRBD1 (5 bases). Input material: T cells isolated from PBMCs. The CDR3 loop reads CASSSREEGSNQPQHF. The CDR3 DNA reads TGTGCCAGCAGCTCCCGGGAGGAGGGGAGCAATCAGCCCCAGCATTTT.